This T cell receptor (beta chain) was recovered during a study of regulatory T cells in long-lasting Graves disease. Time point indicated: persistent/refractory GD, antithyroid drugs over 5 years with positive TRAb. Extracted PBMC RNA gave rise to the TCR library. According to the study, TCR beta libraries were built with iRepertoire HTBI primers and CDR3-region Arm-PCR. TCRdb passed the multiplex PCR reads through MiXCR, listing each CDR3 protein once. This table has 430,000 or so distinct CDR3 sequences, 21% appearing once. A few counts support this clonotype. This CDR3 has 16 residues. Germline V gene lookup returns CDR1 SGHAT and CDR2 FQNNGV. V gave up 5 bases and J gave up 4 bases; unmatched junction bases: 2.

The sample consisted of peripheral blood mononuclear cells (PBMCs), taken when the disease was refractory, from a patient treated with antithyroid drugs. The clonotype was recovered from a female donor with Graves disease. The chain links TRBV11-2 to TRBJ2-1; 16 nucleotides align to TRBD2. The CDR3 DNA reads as TGTGCCAGCAGCCCGGGACTAGCGGGAGGGTACAATGAGCAGTTCTTC. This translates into CASSPGLAGGYNEQFF.